This is a list of T cell receptor beta chains from one sample in a study of cytomegalovirus exposure and HLA in healthy donors. TCRdb keeps only in-frame clones here, not all; method: immunoSEQ multiplex PCR. The table records more than 50,000 clones, about 70% of them present only once. The sample consisted of PBMCs. Receptors were obtained from a woman aged 55-75 years in good health and CMV-seropositive. Each CDR3 is given with its conserved first and last residue. Fields, in order: J gene, clone size, V gene, D gene, CDR3 protein, CDR3 DNA. D genes are given only for firm matches. Size values are once, few and many counts, or a class for expanded clones, and some rows have none.

J: TRBJ1-1; size: NA; V: TRBV23-1; D: TRBD1; CDR3: CASSQKPGGRGTEAFF; DNA: TGCGCCAGCAGTCAGAAACCAGGGGGCAGGGGCACTGAAGCTTTCTTT
J: TRBJ2-7; size: NA; V: TRBV13; D: NA; CDR3: CASSFDQGSHEQYF; DNA: TGTGCCAGCAGCTTCGATCAGGGGTCCCACGAGCAGTACTTC
J: TRBJ2-2; size: NA; V: TRBV7-3; D: NA; CDR3: CASSKRGTGELFF; DNA: TGTGCCAGCAGCAAGAGAGGCACCGGGGAGCTGTTTTTT
J: TRBJ1-5; size: NA; V: TRBV7-8; D: NA; CDR3: CASSAPSGNNQPQHF; DNA: TGTGCCAGCAGCGCCCCCTCCGGGAACAATCAGCCCCAGCATTTT
J: TRBJ1-5; size: NA; V: TRBV6-5; D: NA; CDR3: CASSYGRGLGQPQHF; DNA: TGTGCCAGCAGTTACGGCAGGGGTCTAGGTCAGCCCCAGCATTTT
J: TRBJ1-6; size: few; V: TRBV11-2; D: NA; CDR3: CASSLGQGSSPLHF; DNA: TGTGCCAGCAGCTTAGGGCAGGGATCCTCACCCCTCCACTTT
J: TRBJ1-5; size: NA; V: TRBV19; D: NA; CDR3: CASSLKGGQPQHF; DNA: TGTGCCAGTAGTCTTAAGGGGGGGCAGCCCCAGCATTTT
J: TRBJ1-1; size: NA; V: TRBV4-3; D: NA; CDR3: CASSQVATANTEAFF; DNA: TGCGCCAGCAGCCAAGTTGCGACAGCAAACACTGAAGCTTTCTTT
J: TRBJ1-5; size: NA; V: TRBV5-8; D: NA; CDR3: CASSGLANQPQHF; DNA: TGTGCCAGCAGCGGACTAGCCAATCAGCCCCAGCATTTT
J: TRBJ1-2; size: NA; V: TRBV6-6; D: TRBD1; CDR3: CASSWTGAYGYTF; DNA: TGTGCCAGCAGCTGGACAGGGGCCTATGGCTACACCTTC
J: TRBJ1-1; size: NA; V: TRBV7-9; D: NA; CDR3: CSSSLSTGYNTEAFF; DNA: TGTTCCAGCAGCTTATCGACGGGGTACAACACTGAAGCTTTCTTT
J: TRBJ2-3; size: NA; V: TRBV6-1; D: TRBD2; CDR3: CASSEAASGDTQYF; DNA: TGTGCCAGCAGTGAAGCGGCTAGCGGGGATACGCAGTATTTT
J: TRBJ2-5; size: few; V: TRBV5-6; D: NA; CDR3: CASSPTEKETQYF; DNA: TGTGCCAGCAGCCCTACAGAGAAAGAGACCCAGTACTTC
J: TRBJ2-2; size: NA; V: TRBV18; D: NA; CDR3: CASSPMEGATGELFF; DNA: TGTGCCAGCTCACCAATGGAGGGGGCCACCGGGGAGCTGTTTTTT
J: TRBJ1-2; size: NA; V: TRBV19; D: TRBD1; CDR3: CASSARGQRGYTF; DNA: TGTGCCAGTAGTGCCCGGGGACAGAGAGGCTACACCTTC
J: TRBJ1-6; size: NA; V: TRBV9; D: NA; CDR3: CASSPGGGNNSPLHF; DNA: TGTGCCAGCAGCCCCGGGGGGGGCAATAATTCACCCCTCCACTTT
J: TRBJ1-1; size: NA; V: TRBV27; D: TRBD1; CDR3: CASKRFPGTDGAFF; DNA: TGTGCCAGCAAGCGATTTCCCGGGACAGACGGGGCTTTCTTT
J: TRBJ1-3; size: NA; V: TRBV5-1; D: NA; CDR3: CASSNRDIGDTIYF; DNA: TGCGCCAGCAGTAACCGGGACATTGGGGACACCATATATTTT